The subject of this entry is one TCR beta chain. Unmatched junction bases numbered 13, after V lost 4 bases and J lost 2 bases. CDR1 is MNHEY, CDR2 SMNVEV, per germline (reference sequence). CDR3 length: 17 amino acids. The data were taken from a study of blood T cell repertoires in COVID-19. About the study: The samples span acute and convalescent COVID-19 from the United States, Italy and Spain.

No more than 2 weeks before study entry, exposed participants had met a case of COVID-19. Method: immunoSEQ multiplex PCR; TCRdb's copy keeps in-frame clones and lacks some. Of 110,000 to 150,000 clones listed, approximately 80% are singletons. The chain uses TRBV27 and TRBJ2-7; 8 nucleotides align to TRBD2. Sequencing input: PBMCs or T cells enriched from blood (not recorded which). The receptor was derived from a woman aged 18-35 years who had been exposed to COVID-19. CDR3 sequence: CASSYQSGSALPYEQYF. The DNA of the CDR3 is TGTGCCAGCAGTTACCAAAGCGGGAGCGCCCTCCCCTACGAGCAGTACTTC.